These 24 T cell receptor beta chains were all obtained from the same sample, sequenced in a study of a mutant IDH1 vaccine in newly diagnosed glioma. Indicated time point: week 11, during vaccination. A 20-mer mutant IDH1 peptide at 300 ug was injected subcutaneously with topical imiquimod. These receptors lack a known antigen. Libraries were prepared by immunoSEQ multiplex PCR; TCRdb keeps only in-frame clonotypes and omits some of them. The sample includes 38,000 or so clones, about four fifths seen only once; the top ten take less than 15%. The sample consisted of peripheral blood mononuclear cells (PBMCs), taken from a glioma patient whose treatment included an IDH1 peptide vaccine. Receptors originate from a woman aged 25-40 years with glioma. Some clones in this sample may be carry-over from other donors' samples.

The V gene is TRBV27, the J gene TRBJ2-1; D is undetermined. This CDR3 region has 11 residues. Looked up from germline, CDR1 is MNHEY and CDR2 is SMNVEV (reference sequence). The ends were cut back, 7 bases at V and 6 bases at J, with 7 bases in the middle. The CDR3 sequence: CASTSSNEQFF. For the CDR3, the DNA is TGTGCCAGCACTTCGAGCAATGAGCAGTTCTTC.

This clone was recorded a few times. V usage is TRBV30 and J usage is TRBJ1-1; D unresolved. This CDR3 region has 14 residues. V lost 4 bases to trimming and J lost 1 base, with 13 bases between them. Looked up from germline, CDR1 is GTSNPN and CDR2 is SVGIG (reference sequence). CDR3 residues: CAWMALLWNTEAFF. The CDR3 region has the DNA TGTGCCTGGATGGCCCTTTTGTGGAACACTGAAGCTTTCTTT.

This clone was seen more than once but under ten times. This chain uses TRBV29-1 with TRBJ1-1; no clear D. CDR1 and CDR2 from the germline V gene are SQVTM and ANQGSEA. Trimming stripped 7 bases from V and 0 bases from J, with 12 bases between. The CDR3 runs 13 residues. This chain's CDR3 is CSAAWGMNTEAFF. The CDR3 DNA reads TGCAGCGCCGCCTGGGGAATGAACACTGAAGCTTTCTTT.

The chain uses TRBV9 and TRBJ2-1; D unclear. Germline lookup yields CDR1 SGDLS and CDR2 YYNGEE. Trimming pared 3 bases from V and 3 bases from J, leaving 13 bases between. This CDR3 has 15 residues. The CDR3 protein is CASSAPSTDYNEQFF. The CDR3 nucleotides are TGTGCCAGCAGCGCCCCTTCGACGGACTACAATGAGCAGTTCTTC.

This chain connects TRBV4-2 to TRBJ1-2; 11 nucleotides agree with TRBD1. J gave up 7 bases and V 3 bases, and 7 bases lay outside the gene matches. Germline-derived CDR1 and CDR2 are LGHNA and YNFKEQ. The CDR3 runs 15 residues. CDR3 loop: CASSHLTGTGGGYTF. The CDR3 nucleotides are TGTGCCAGCAGCCATTTAACCGGGACAGGGGGTGGCTACACCTTC.

This clone was picked up one time. This chain connects TRBV6-5 to TRBJ1-2; D remains unclear. Looked up from germline, CDR1 is MNHEY and CDR2 is SVGAGI. The CDR3 is 15 residues long. Trimming removed 0 bases at V and 8 bases at J, with 16 bases between. The CDR3 DNA reads TGTGCCAGCAGTTACTCGATTGCTGACCTGCGGGGCTACACCTTC. Protein sequence: CASSYSIADLRGYTF.

This clone occurred a few times. The chain joins TRBV25-1 to TRBJ1-1; possible D gene TRBD1, 6 bases. This CDR3 region has 14 residues. V lost 6 bases and J 5 bases, leaving 16 bases between the germline ends. Germline assignment: CDR1 MGHDK and CDR2 SYGVNS. The chain's CDR3 is CASRTSGDWTEAFF. CDR3 nucleotide sequence: TGTGCCAGCAGGACCTCAGGGGATTGGACTGAAGCTTTCTTT.

The chain couples TRBV5-6 to TRBJ2-7, with 7 positions matching TRBD1. Germline CDR1 is SGHDT and CDR2 is YYEEEE. The CDR3 runs to 14 residues. V dropped 6 bases and J dropped 0; count of bases not matched to a gene: 6. CDR3 amino acids: CASNPTGSSYEQYF. The CDR3 nucleotides are TGTGCCAGCAACCCGACAGGGAGCTCCTACGAGCAGTACTTC. The full variable domain, with the rest looked up from reference TRBV5-6 and TRBJ2-7, is DAGVTQSPTHLIKTRGQQVTLRCSPKSGHDTVSWYQQALGQGPQFIFQYYEEEERQRGNFPDRFSGHQFPNYSSELNVNALLLGDSALYLCASNPTGSSYEQYFGPGTRLTVT.

The V gene is TRBV29-1, the J gene TRBJ1-2; D is unresolved. The CDR3 has 12 amino acids. CDR1 is SQVTM and CDR2 is ANQGSEA in the germline V gene. The V gene lost 2 bases and the J gene lost 5 bases, with 9 bases spanning the gap. The CDR3 is CSVEFREYGYTF. For the CDR3, the DNA is TGCAGCGTTGAATTCCGGGAATATGGCTACACCTTC.

This clone occurred a few times. V is TRBV9 and J is TRBJ1-1, with 7 bases lining up with TRBD1. The CDR3 is made up of 16 amino acids. With V trimmed by 0 bases and J by 5 bases, 10 bases remained unmatched. Germline V gene lookup returns CDR1 SGDLS and CDR2 YYNGEE. This CDR3 is CASSVDAGQGGTEAFF. DNA of the CDR3: TGTGCCAGCAGCGTAGATGCGGGGCAGGGGGGGACTGAAGCTTTCTTT.

The chain uses TRBV4-1 and TRBJ2-4, with D unclear. Looked up from germline, CDR1 is MGHRA and CDR2 is YSYEKL. This CDR3 comprises 18 residues. The V end was cut by 4 bases, the J end by 0 bases, with 19 bases between. The CDR3 coding sequence is TGCGCCAGCAGCCCCAAGGAACCGACCTTGCTAGCCAAAAACATTCAGTACTTC. Protein: CASSPKEPTLLAKNIQYF.

J is TRBJ2-5 and V is TRBV9, with TRBD2 identical over 7 bases. The CDR3 runs 18 residues. The J segment lost 5 bases and the V segment lost 4 bases, leaving 20 bases of the junction unmatched. CDR1 is SGDLS and CDR2 is YYNGEE in the germline V gene. The CDR3 region has the DNA TGTGCCAGCAGCCTGGGAATCCAGCGGGACCCCCGCCGGGAGACCCAGTACTTC. The encoded protein is CASSLGIQRDPRRETQYF.

Only a few counts were recorded for this clone. The chain links TRBV14 to TRBJ2-5; no firm D call. V lost 1 base and J 5 bases, leaving 11 bases between the germline ends. From germline, CDR1 is SGHDN and CDR2 FVKESK. The CDR3 loop spans 14 amino acids. The CDR3 nucleotides are TGTGCCAGCAGCCAAGGAGTTCGGAGCGAGACCCAGTACTTC. This gives the protein CASSQGVRSETQYF.

V is TRBV7-3 and J is TRBJ2-1; D perhaps matches TRBD1 (6 bases). The ends were cut back, 5 bases at V and 0 bases at J, with 17 bases in the middle. The CDR3 loop spans 17 amino acids. Germline-derived CDR1 and CDR2 are SGHTA and FQGTGA. The chain's CDR3 is CASSPSGGASSYNEQFF. DNA for the CDR3: TGTGCCAGCAGCCCCAGTGGGGGCGCAAGCTCCTACAATGAGCAGTTCTTC.

The rearrangement uses TRBV19 and TRBJ2-1; no clear D. The V gene's germline CDR1 is LNHDA and CDR2 SQIVND (reference sequence). V gave up 5 bases and J gave up 3 bases, with 14 bases separating them. The CDR3 is 15 residues long. In DNA, the CDR3 is TGTGCCAGTAGTGCTGGGTCGGCAGGCTACAATGAGCAGTTCTTC. This codes for CASSAGSAGYNEQFF.

This clone was counted a single time. The chain combines TRBV29-1 with TRBJ2-4; TRBD1 agrees at 8 bases. CDR1 SQVTM and CDR2 ANQGSEA come from the germline V gene. V shed 4 bases, J shed 1 base, and the junction held 6 bases outside the gene matches. The CDR3 consists of 15 residues. The DNA for the CDR3 is TGCAGCGTTGTAGGGACAGGCTTGGCCAAAAACATTCAGTACTTC. Residues: CSVVGTGLAKNIQYF. Full variable domain (missing parts from reference TRBV29-1 and TRBJ2-4): SAVISQKPSRDICQRGTSLTIQCQVDSQVTMMFWYRQQPGQSLTLIATANQGSEATYESGFVIDKFPISRPNLTFSTLTVSNMSPEDSSIYLCSVVGTGLAKNIQYFGAGTRLSVL.

This rearrangement joins TRBV7-9 to TRBJ2-1; D perhaps matches TRBD1 (5 bases). V was pared by 4 bases and J by 3 bases, with 10 bases between. Germline values: CDR1 SEHNR, CDR2 FQNEAQ (reference sequence). This CDR3 contains 14 residues. The CDR3 loop is CASSSSQGYNEQFF. DNA for the CDR3: TGTGCCAGCAGCTCCTCTCAGGGCTACAATGAGCAGTTCTTC.

This clone was counted only a few times. J is TRBJ1-1 and V is TRBV7-9, with 10 bases that match TRBD1. The germline CDR1 and CDR2 sequences are SEHNR and FQNEAQ (reference sequence). V gave up 5 bases and J gave up 3 bases; unmatched junction bases: 15. CDR3 length: 18 residues. The CDR3 region has the DNA TGTGCCAGCAGCAATGCAGGACAGGGGGGACTTCGGGACACTGAAGCTTTCTTT. Translated: CASSNAGQGGLRDTEAFF.

The chain combines TRBV7-8 with TRBJ2-1, with 8 bases aligning to TRBD2. The CDR3 length is 13 residues. V was clipped by 9 bases and J by 9 bases; unmatched bases: 10. Per the germline V gene, CDR1 is SGHVS and CDR2 is FQNEAQ. CDR3 in amino acids: CASQLGTSGEQFF. For the CDR3, the DNA is TGTGCCAGTCAATTGGGGACTAGTGGTGAGCAGTTCTTC.

This clone showed up just a few times. The CDR3 nucleotides are TGTGCCAGCAGCCCCCGGGGGGAGCGGGAGGTTCTCCACACAGATACGCAGTATTTT. Its translation: CASSPRGEREVLHTDTQYF. This chain joins TRBV7-2 and TRBJ2-3, with 9 nucleotides matching TRBD2. J lost 2 bases, V lost 5 bases, and 17 bases had no gene match. The germline V gene has CDR1 SGHTA and CDR2 FQGNSA. This CDR3 spans 19 amino acids.

CDR3 sequence (DNA): TGTGCCAGCAGCCCTGGGACAGGGGACTACGAGCAGTACTTC. Protein: CASSPGTGDYEQYF. V and J are TRBV5-8 and TRBJ2-7; the match to TRBD1 covers 10 bases. With V trimmed by 4 bases and J by 3 bases, 4 bases remained unmatched. Germline V gene lookup returns CDR1 SGHTS and CDR2 YDEGEE. The CDR3 sequence is 14 residues long.

The V call is TRBV4-1, the J call TRBJ2-7, with D perhaps matching TRBD2 (5 bases). CDR3 length: 13 residues. Germline values: CDR1 MGHRA, CDR2 YSYEKL. The germline V and J ends were trimmed by 4 bases and 3 bases, with 10 bases remaining between them. This CDR3 is CASSPLANYEQYF. The CDR3 DNA follows: TGCGCCAGCAGCCCGTTAGCGAACTACGAGCAGTACTTC.

The chain carries TRBV4-2 and TRBJ2-7; D is possibly TRBD2 (6 bases). This CDR3 is 17 amino acids long. The germline gives CDR1 LGHNA, CDR2 YNFKEQ. Trimming shortened V by 1 base and J by 2 bases, and 18 bases separated the two germline ends. The CDR3 spells CASSQGRAGSGAYEQYF. The DNA for the CDR3 is TGTGCCAGCAGCCAAGGAAGGGCGGGTAGCGGTGCCTACGAGCAGTACTTC.

J is TRBJ1-2 and V is TRBV9; 10 bases map to TRBD1. J was trimmed by 0 bases and V by 4 bases; bases with no gene match: 3. The CDR3 runs to 15 residues. CDR1 and CDR2 (germline): SGDLS, YYNGEE. The CDR3 DNA follows: TGTGCCAGCAGCCCCGGGACAGGGGCTAACTATGGCTACACCTTC. Translated: CASSPGTGANYGYTF.